The rows below give T cell receptor beta chains drawn from one sample of a study of blood T cells in healthy people across ages. TCRdb re-derived calls from the 5' RACE reads in MiXCR, one entry per CDR3 protein. The repertoire consists of 540,000 or so distinct CDR3 sequences, with around half occurring once and the leading ten covering approximately 23%. The sample was blood. All receptors derive from an elderly man in good health. Both conserved end residues are part of each CDR3. Each record gives: clone size, V gene, D gene, J gene, CDR3 DNA, CDR3 protein. A D gene is named only where the DNA matches it firmly. Clone size is shown for a subset of rows, as once, few, many or a class of expanded clone.

-	TRBV5-1	TRBD1	TRBJ2-5	TGCGCCAGCAGCTTTACAGGGGACGGCCGGGAGACCCAGTACTTC	CASSFTGDGRETQYF
few	TRBV4-1	TRBD2	TRBJ2-7	TGCGCCAGCAGCCAAGGGGGACTAGCAGTCGGGGCCTACGAGCAGTACTTC	CASSQGGLAVGAYEQYF
-	TRBV5-1	-	TRBJ2-5	TGCGCCAGCAGCTTGGACAGGGAGGGAGAGACCCAGTACTTC	CASSLDREGETQYF
once	TRBV24-1	-	TRBJ2-1	TGTGCCACCAGTGATGTCTACAATGAGCAGTTCTTC	CATSDVYNEQFF
-	TRBV27	TRBD2	TRBJ2-3	TGTGCCAGCAGTCCGGGGACTAGCGGTCCCCGAGGTACGCAGTATTTT	CASSPGTSGPRGTQYF
-	TRBV21-1	-	TRBJ2-1	TGTGCCAGCAGCAAAGGGGCGGATGAGCAGTTCTTC	CASSKGADEQFF
-	TRBV7-3	-	TRBJ2-7	TGTGCCAGCAGCTTAACGTCGATTTACGAGCAGTACTTC	CASSLTSIYEQYF
few	TRBV20-1	-	TRBJ1-2	TGCAGTGCTAGAGATCGGGCCAGAGCCTCCCTCTATGGCTACACCTTC	CSARDRARASLYGYTF
few	TRBV20-1	-	TRBJ1-1	TGCAGTGCGAATCGGGAGTCTCGCAGCTACACTGAAGCTTTCTTT	CSANRESRSYTEAFF
few	TRBV29-1	-	TRBJ1-5	TGCAGTGTTCGAGTCAGCAATCAGCCCCAGCATTTT	CSVRVSNQPQHF
-	TRBV4-3	-	TRBJ1-2	TGCGCCAGCAGCCAAGATAGGTACTACGACTATGGCTACACCTTC	CASSQDRYYDYGYTF
few	TRBV7-2	-	TRBJ1-4	TGTGCCAGCAGCTTGGTTGAGGGCAAACTGTTTTTT	CASSLVEGKLFF
-	TRBV20-1	TRBD2	TRBJ2-1	TGCAGTGCTGTTAGCGGGAGGGCCGATGAGCAGTTCTTC	CSAVSGRADEQFF
-	TRBV7-6	TRBD1	TRBJ2-7	TGTGCCAGCAGCTTAGATGGGGGACAGAACTACGAGCAGTACTTC	CASSLDGGQNYEQYF
few	TRBV7-9	-	TRBJ1-1	TGTGCCAGCAGCCCACCAGGGGTTATGAACACTGAAGCTTTCTTT	CASSPPGVMNTEAFF
-	TRBV6-5	-	TRBJ1-1	TGTGCCAGCAGTCGACTGGAGGGAAGGGTCACTGAAGCTTTCTTT	CASSRLEGRVTEAFF
-	TRBV6-5	TRBD1	TRBJ1-5	TGTGCCGGCAGTGTTGGGGGGACAGACAATCAGCCCCAGCATTTT	CAGSVGGTDNQPQHF
-	TRBV20-1	-	TRBJ2-2	TGCAGTGCTAGAGTTCTAGAGGCCGGGGAGCTGTTTTTT	CSARVLEAGELFF
once	TRBV30	TRBD1	TRBJ2-7	TGTGCCTGGAGTGACCGGGACAGGGGGTGGTACGGGCAGTACTTC	CAWSDRDRGWYGQYF
-	TRBV7-2	-	TRBJ2-5	TGTGCCAGCAGCTTAGGGGCGGCCCGTAGCCAAGAGACCCAGTACTTC	CASSLGAARSQETQYF
-	TRBV11-2	TRBD2	TRBJ2-7	TGTGCCAGCAGCCGCGGGACTAGCGTCTACGAGCAGTACTTC	CASSRGTSVYEQYF
-	TRBV27	TRBD2	TRBJ2-7	TGTGCCAGCAGTTTACGAGTAGCGGGGGGCTTCAATGGGCAGTACTTC	CASSLRVAGGFNGQYF
many	TRBV6-6	-	TRBJ1-4	TGTGCCAGCAGTTACAGTGGCCATGAAAAACTGTTTTTT	CASSYSGHEKLFF
few	TRBV20-1	-	TRBJ2-7	TGCGGTGCGTATCTCCATGAAACCTACGAGCAGTACTTC	CGAYLHETYEQYF
-	TRBV20-1	TRBD2	TRBJ2-7	TGCAGTGCTAGAGATCGTTTAGCGGGAGGCGAGCAGTACTTC	CSARDRLAGGEQYF
-	TRBV15	TRBD1	TRBJ1-6	TGTGCCACCAGCAGGAACAGGGGGTCAAATTCACCCCTCCACTTT	CATSRNRGSNSPLHF